The 18 T cell receptor beta chains presented below share a single source sample, sequenced in a study of T cell repertoires in cytomegalovirus infection. TCRdb called the reads again in MiXCR, with one record for every CDR3 protein. The data hold about 740,000 distinct CDR3 sequences, with roughly 36% observed a single time. Specimen: PBMCs. The receptor source for this set is a human donor in good health (CMV status not recorded). Some clones in this sample may be carry-over from other donors' samples.

CDR3 nucleotide sequence: TGTGCCACCAGTGATCGGACTAGCGGGAGCTTAAATGAGCAGTTCTTC. Encoded protein: CATSDRTSGSLNEQFF. J is TRBJ2-1 and V is TRBV24-1; the match to TRBD2 covers 13 bases. The CDR3 sequence is 16 residues long. V lost 3 bases and J lost 7; bases outside the gene matches: 5. CDR1 is KGHDR and CDR2 is SFDVKD in the germline V gene.

This clonotype was detected once. This sequence joins TRBV20-1 and TRBJ1-1; D unclear. Looked up from germline, CDR1 is DFQATT and CDR2 is SNEGSKA (reference sequence). The CDR3 contains 14 residues. Trimming shortened V by 5 bases and J by 3 bases, and 16 bases separated the two germline ends. CDR3 sequence: CSASRAVGDTEAFF. CDR3 nucleotides: TGCAGTGCTTCCAGAGCAGTCGGTGACACTGAAGCTTTCTTT.

The J gene is TRBJ1-2, the V gene TRBV28, with D maybe TRBD1 (5 bases). Germline loops: CDR1 MDHEN, CDR2 SYDVKM. The V end lost 2 bases, the J end lost 4 bases, and 11 bases lay between the germline ends. The CDR3 runs 14 residues. CDR3: CASSLGEGVYGYTF. The CDR3 region has the DNA TGTGCCAGCAGTTTAGGCGAAGGGGTCTATGGCTACACCTTC.

This sequence joins TRBV5-6 and TRBJ1-6, with D tentatively TRBD1 (5 bases). Germline lookup yields CDR1 SGHDT and CDR2 YYEEEE. The CDR3 covers 15 residues. V was cut by 1 base and J by 10 bases, with 15 bases left in between. CDR3 residues: CASSLRVQGYSPLHF. The CDR3 bases are TGTGCCAGCAGCTTGAGGGTCCAGGGATACTCACCCCTCCACTTT.

The table lists this clonotype with a few counts. The V call is TRBV12-3 or TRBV12-4, the J call TRBJ2-5; 8 nucleotides match TRBD2. The CDR3 is 15 residues long. The V and J ends lost 3 bases and 7 bases, in that order; junction bases with no gene match: 10. In DNA form, the CDR3 reads TGTGCCAGCAGTTTCATGGCGGGAGGCCGAGGGACCCAGTACTTC. Amino acid sequence: CASSFMAGGRGTQYF.

This clonotype was seen only a few times. The chain combines TRBV7-3 with TRBJ2-2; no reliable D call. The CDR3 totals 15 residues. Germline V gene lookup returns CDR1 SGHTA and CDR2 FQGTGA. Trimming left V 3 bases short and J 1 base short, with 9 bases between. CDR3 residues: CASSFGLGNTGELFF. The CDR3 DNA follows: TGTGCCAGCAGCTTCGGTTTAGGGAACACCGGGGAGCTGTTTTTT.

The rearrangement uses TRBV6-1 and TRBJ1-1; no firm D call. Trimming shortened V by 7 bases and J by 5 bases, and 17 bases separated the two germline ends. This CDR3 is 14 amino acids long. CDR1 MNHNS and CDR2 SASEGT come from the germline V gene. Here the CDR3 DNA reads TGTGCCAGCACCTCAATTGATGGTGCGACTGAAGCTTTCTTT. Its protein is CASTSIDGATEAFF.

This clonotype was counted a few times. V usage is TRBV29-1 and J usage is TRBJ1-3; 8 bases align to TRBD1. The V gene end was trimmed by 7 bases and the J gene end by 2 bases; junction bases not matched to a gene: 4. The CDR3 contains 13 residues. Germline-derived CDR1 and CDR2 are SQVTM and ANQGSEA. CDR3 loop: CSAWTGPGNTIYF. The CDR3 DNA sequence: TGCAGCGCCTGGACAGGGCCTGGAAACACCATATATTTT.

This chain joins TRBV13 and TRBJ2-7; D might be TRBD1 (7 bases). V was shortened by 4 bases and J by 1 base, with 20 bases between the two germline ends. The CDR3 totals 17 residues. The V gene's germline CDR1 is PRHDT and CDR2 FYEKMQ (reference sequence). This chain's CDR3 is CASSSRRNRGGSYEQYF. The DNA for the CDR3 is TGTGCCAGCAGCTCCCGGAGAAACAGGGGAGGATCCTACGAGCAGTACTTC.

This clonotype was observed many times. The chain couples TRBV7-2 to TRBJ2-7, with D possibly matching TRBD1 (5 bases). Looked up from germline, CDR1 is SGHTA and CDR2 is FQGNSA. V was trimmed by 0 bases and J by 4 bases, leaving 7 bases between them. The CDR3 is 13 amino acids. Written as DNA, the CDR3 is TGTGCCAGCAGCTTAGCTCGACAGTACGAGCAGTACTTC. Its translation is CASSLARQYEQYF.

The J gene is TRBJ2-1, the V gene TRBV19, with 8 positions matching TRBD2. The CDR3 has 20 residues. Per germline, CDR1 LNHDA and CDR2 SQIVND (reference sequence). V gave up 1 base and J gave up 5 bases; unmatched junction bases: 19. The chain's CDR3 is CASSIVLRGGNSNSHNEQFF. CDR3 DNA sequence: TGTGCCAGTAGTATAGTCCTTCGGGGGGGGAACTCAAATAGTCACAATGAGCAGTTCTTC.

CDR3 protein: CSGQTSGGAKLADTQYF. The CDR3 nucleotides are TGCAGTGGCCAAACTAGCGGGGGGGCCAAATTGGCAGATACGCAGTATTTT. V usage is TRBV20-1 and J usage is TRBJ2-3; 13 nucleotides agree with TRBD2. The V and J ends lost 7 bases and 4 bases, in that order; junction bases with no gene match: 14. The length of the CDR3 is 17 residues. CDR1 and CDR2 from the germline V gene are DFQATT and SNEGSKA (reference sequence).

V and J are TRBV24-1 and TRBJ2-2; 7 bases line up with TRBD2. This CDR3 comprises 17 residues. Germline V gene lookup returns CDR1 KGHDR and CDR2 SFDVKD. The trim removed 4 bases at V and 7 bases at J, leaving 14 bases unmatched. The CDR3 sequence: CATSEGSPPRERGELFF. In DNA form, the CDR3 reads TGTGCCACCAGTGAAGGGAGCCCTCCGCGGGAGCGCGGGGAGCTGTTTTTT.

This clonotype was seen a handful of times. The chain uses TRBV29-1 and TRBJ2-3; TRBD2 matches 9 bases. Germline V gives CDR1 SQVTM, CDR2 ANQGSEA. The length of the CDR3 is 17 residues. The V gene end was trimmed by 4 bases and the J gene end by 1 base; junction bases not matched to a gene: 12. Here the CDR3 DNA reads TGCAGCGTTGTGGATGGGACTAGCCTAGGAGGCACAGATACGCAGTATTTT. Translated, it gives CSVVDGTSLGGTDTQYF.

The chain carries TRBV4-1 and TRBJ2-1; D gene ambiguous. Germline V gives CDR1 MGHRA, CDR2 YSYEKL. This CDR3 is built from 13 residues. The V and J ends lost 2 bases and 4 bases respectively, with 6 bases between them. The CDR3 sequence is CASSQHLYNEQFF. CDR3 coding DNA: TGCGCCAGCAGCCAACATTTATACAATGAGCAGTTCTTC.

V gene TRBV10-3 combines with J gene TRBJ1-2, with D uncertain. The CDR3 consists of 10 residues. Germline lookup yields CDR1 ENHRY and CDR2 SYGVKD. V lost 10 bases, J lost 8 bases, and 11 bases lay in between. The CDR3 coding sequence is TGTGCCACCTCCTCTGAGGGCTACACCTTC. It is translated as CATSSEGYTF.

The rearrangement links TRBV4-2 to TRBJ1-2, with D unclear. Germline CDR1 and CDR2: LGHNA and YNFKEQ. Trimming took 0 bases from V and 3 from J, leaving 17 bases between them. This CDR3 has 17 amino acids. CDR3 amino acids: CASSQDEAAATYYGYTF. DNA of the CDR3: TGTGCCAGCAGCCAAGATGAGGCGGCCGCTACTTACTATGGCTACACCTTC.

The chain combines TRBV11-2 with TRBJ2-3; D call uncertain. The CDR3 sequence is 15 residues long. CDR1 and CDR2 from the germline V gene are SGHAT and FQNNGV. Trimming took 4 bases from V and 1 from J, leaving 12 bases between them. Here the CDR3 reads CASSWEIRGTDTQYF. CDR3 in DNA: TGTGCCAGCAGCTGGGAAATTCGGGGCACAGATACGCAGTATTTT.